The clone carrying this TCR beta chain was counted many times. What it binds is unknown. Described time point: patch test 1, 2 weeks after DPC sensitization. This sample's treatment: therapeutic diphenylcyclopropenone sensitization with weekly scalp DPC. This CDR3 has 12 amino acids. Germline V lookup: CDR1 MDHEN, CDR2 SYDVKM. V was cut by 3 bases and J by 7 bases, with 7 bases left in between. This sample was included in a study of human T cells and chemical hapten exposure. Study as a whole: Patients' scalps got diphenylcyclopropenone weekly throughout the approximately 23-week study.

Regarding the study as a whole: Significantly greater numbers of large CDR3 similarity clusters came from expanded TCRs than from controls.

Original processing notes: The number of TCRs in each sample had a median of approximately 90,000 and spanned roughly 23,224 to 700,000. TCRdb reanalysed the RACE reads using MiXCR and keeps one entry per CDR3 protein. Here the V and J calls rest on TCRdb's processing, not on the authors' analysis. The sample lists fewer than 100,000 distinct CDR3 sequences; roughly an eighth were seen once. The rearrangement joins TRBV28 to TRBJ2-1; D gene ambiguous. Sequenced here: whole blood, sampled in connection with sensitization to the hapten diphenylcyclopropenone (DPC). The sequence was collected from a middle-aged woman with alopecia areata. Some clones in this sample may be carry-over from other donors' samples. CDR3 nucleotide sequence: TGTGCCAGCAGTTTTGGTGTTAATGAGCAGTTCTTC. It is translated as CASSFGVNEQFF. The variable domain in full, completed from reference TRBV28 and TRBJ2-1, reads DVKVTQSSRYLVKRTGEKVFLECVQDMDHENMFWYRQDPGLGLRLIYFSYDVKMKEKGDIPEGYSVSREKKERFSLILESASTNQTSMYLCASSFGVNEQFFGPGTRLTVL.